The 8 T cell receptor beta chains below come from one sample, sequenced in a study of T cells in Graves' hyperthyroidism and ophthalmopathy. The CDR3 regions of TCR beta were amplified from RNA transcripts. The primer set for the first-round RT-PCR of the TCR CDR3 was HTBI. TCRdb re-analysed the multiplex PCR reads in MiXCR, keeping a single row per CDR3 protein. The data hold around 400,000 distinct CDR3 sequences, with 20% to 25% observed a single time. The sample taken for sequencing was blood. Source of these receptors: a man aged 50 to 60 with Graves' hyperthyroidism.

V usage is TRBV14 and J usage is TRBJ2-2; 12 nucleotides line up with TRBD2. Germline assignment: CDR1 SGHDN and CDR2 FVKESK. There are 17 residues in the CDR3. V gave up 0 bases and J gave up 6 bases; unmatched junction bases: 5. CDR3 sequence (DNA): TGTGCCAGCAGCCAAGATCGACTAGCGGGAGAGGCCGGGGAGCTGTTTTTT. It specifies CASSQDRLAGEAGELFF. The full variable domain, in which reference TRBV14 and TRBJ2-2 provide the parts outside the CDR3, is EAGVTQFPSHSVIEKGQTVTLRCDPISGHDNLYWYRRVMGKEIKFLLHFVKESKQDESGMPNNRFLAERTGGTYSTLKVQPAELEDSGVYFCASSQDRLAGEAGELFFGEGSRLTVL.

This chain connects TRBV4-2 to TRBJ2-3, with TRBD2 identical over 10 bases. Germline V gene data show CDR1 as LGHNA and CDR2 as YNFKEQ. J gave up 3 bases and V 4 bases, and 13 bases lay outside the gene matches. This CDR3 contains 18 residues. CDR3: CASSRPPTLAGGTDTQYF. Written as DNA, the CDR3 is TGTGCCAGCAGCCGCCCACCTACCTTAGCGGGAGGAACAGATACGCAGTATTTT.

This clonotype was seen a handful of times. J is TRBJ1-4 and V is TRBV6-2 or TRBV6-3; D possibly corresponds to TRBD1 (5 bases). CDR1 and CDR2 (germline): MNHEY, SVGEGT. CDR3 length equals 14 residues. Trimming cost V 5 bases and J 4 bases, with 11 bases left between them. In nucleotides, the CDR3 is TGTGCCAGCAGTCCCGGACACTTTAATGAAAAACTGTTTTTT. Translating gives CASSPGHFNEKLFF.

This clonotype was recorded many times. The chain recombines TRBV28 with TRBJ2-1, with D maybe TRBD2 (6 bases). The germline V gene has CDR1 MDHEN and CDR2 SYDVKM. V was shortened by 5 bases and J by 10 bases, with 15 bases between the two germline ends. The CDR3 contains 13 residues. Written as DNA, the CDR3 is TGTGCCAGCAGTGAGATCGGGACTCAAGAGCAGTTCTTC. This gives the protein CASSEIGTQEQFF.

In this sample, this clonotype turned up many times. The V gene is TRBV4-2, the J gene TRBJ2-7; unclear D gene. V was cut by 1 base and J by 5 bases, with 12 bases left in between. CDR1 LGHNA and CDR2 YNFKEQ come from the germline V gene. The CDR3 totals 14 residues. The CDR3 coding sequence is TGTGCCAGCAGCCAAGTCCCTCACAAGGACGAGCAGTACTTC. Protein sequence: CASSQVPHKDEQYF.

The chain uses TRBV29-1 and TRBJ2-7; 11 positions agree with TRBD1. The CDR3 has 13 amino acids. V was clipped by 7 bases and J by 7 bases; unmatched bases: 9. Per the germline V gene, CDR1 is SQVTM and CDR2 is ANQGSEA. In DNA, the CDR3 is TGCAGCGGAAGGACAGGGGGCATGGGGGAGCAGTACTTC. Translation: CSGRTGGMGEQYF.

This clonotype was counted a few times. This chain uses TRBV3-1 with TRBJ1-2; D not certain. The CDR3 is 12 amino acids. Germline CDR1 LGHDT, CDR2 YNNKEL (reference sequence). V was cut by 6 bases and J by 3 bases, with 8 bases left in between. In DNA form, the CDR3 reads TGTGCCAGCAGTTTAATCTACTATGGCTACACCTTC. Its translation: CASSLIYYGYTF.

This clonotype turned up a few times. The CDR3 sequence: CASNLSGNEKLFF. The CDR3, as DNA: TGCGCCAGCAACCTGTCTGGTAATGAAAAACTGTTTTTT. The chain recombines TRBV5-1 with TRBJ1-4; D unclear. Deletions cut 6 bases from V and 4 bases from J, with 10 bases between. Germline-derived CDR1 and CDR2 are SGHRS and YFSETQ. The CDR3 runs to 13 residues. The whole variable domain, remainder taken from reference TRBV5-1 and TRBJ1-4, is KAGVTQTPRYLIKTRGQQVTLSCSPISGHRSVSWYQQTPGQGLQFLFEYFSETQRNKGNFPGRFSGRQFSNSRSEMNVSTLELGDSALYLCASNLSGNEKLFFGSGTQLSVL.